The clone carrying this TCR beta chain was picked up a small number of times. This sample was taken from a study of cytomegalovirus exposure and HLA in healthy donors. The trim removed 2 bases at V and 6 bases at J, leaving 6 bases unmatched. This CDR3 is built from 15 residues. Germline V gives CDR1 MNHEY, CDR2 SVGAGI. Primers: 60 Vbeta forward and 13 Jbeta reverse. Measured with immunoSEQ multiplex PCR; TCRdb has only the in-frame clones, and not every one. Altogether more than 85,000 clones are present, 86% being singletons, with the ten largest covering about 1.8%. The receptor was isolated from a man in his forties or fifties in good health and CMV-seronegative. The sample consisted of PBMCs. The V and J genes are TRBV6-5 and TRBJ1-4; 7 bases are a match to TRBD1. CDR3 nucleotides: TGTGCCAGCAGTTACCAAAGAGGACAGGATGAAAAACTGTTTTTT. Translated: CASSYQRGQDEKLFF.